Listed here is a single T cell receptor beta chain. The record originates from a study of blood T cell repertoires in COVID-19. The study recruited people aged 18 to 89 years across about two dozen US areas. Trimming shortened V by 0 bases and J by 0 bases, and 11 bases separated the two germline ends. Germline values: CDR1 SGHKS, CDR2 YYEKEE (reference sequence). The CDR3 covers 16 residues. In the source study's methods: Using reference gene primer amplification, nucleated cell counts were estimated. Here immunoSEQ multiplex PCR was the method, and the copy in TCRdb shows in-frame clones only, minus some. V and J calls and clone size are those listed in that table; D and trimming were worked out from the DNA. Here the sample spans approximately 490,000 clones, 88% being singletons.

This clonotype was obtained from a woman aged 55 to 70 who had recovered from COVID-19. The gene calls are TRBV5-5 and TRBJ2-3, with D unclear. The source material was PBMCs or T cells enriched from blood (not recorded which). In nucleotides, the CDR3 is TGTGCCAGCAGCTTGGTTAGCTGGTCTAGCACAGATACGCAGTATTTT. It specifies CASSLVSWSSTDTQYF.